This T cell receptor (beta chain) is from a study of shared clonotypes between healthy human individuals. Whole-study results and caveats: Memory subsets had estimated richness that was generally smaller than that of naive subsets.

A CD45RA-negative memory subset and a CD45RA+ naive subset were separated from the CD4+ cells. This clone turned up a few times. Its antigen is still unknown. CDR3 length: 17 residues. Trimming removed 4 bases from V and 4 bases from J, with 21 bases in between. Germline CDR1 and CDR2: SGHTA and FQGNSA. Generated by immunoSEQ multiplex PCR, the TCRdb table keeps only in-frame clones and is missing some. The table includes about 1 million clones, 70% to 80% detected once. The receptor was derived from a man aged 18-30 years in good health. Material: memory CD4+ T cells sorted from blood. Subset reported: CD45RA-negative fraction. The chain carries TRBV7-2 and TRBJ2-3; D unresolved. The CDR3 DNA reads TGTGCCAGCAGCTCCTTCATCCACGTTAACCAGGCAGATACGCAGTATTTT. It yields the protein CASSSFIHVNQADTQYF.